Each of the 11 T cell receptor beta chains below was sequenced from the same sample in a study of blood T cell repertoires in COVID-19. TCRdb's copy holds only in-frame clones and misses some; the assay was immunoSEQ multiplex PCR. The data show approximately 290,000 clones, with approximately 85% seen just once and more than 4% held by the top ten. Sequenced sample: PBMCs or T cells enriched from blood (not recorded which). All receptors derive from a woman aged 25 to 39 who had recovered from COVID-19.

The chain uses TRBV7-9 and TRBJ1-1; unclear D gene. The CDR3 spans 11 residues. The germline V gene has CDR1 SEHNR and CDR2 FQNEAQ (reference sequence). The ends were cut back, 5 bases at V and 1 base at J, with 2 bases in the middle. The CDR3 loop is CASSQNTEAFF. As DNA, the CDR3 is TGTGCCAGCAGCCAGAACACTGAAGCTTTCTTT.

The V gene is TRBV19, the J gene TRBJ2-7, with a weak D call TRBD1 (5 bases). CDR1 and CDR2 (germline): LNHDA, SQIVND (reference sequence). With 4 bases removed from V and 5 bases from J, the gap between germline ends came to 12 bases. The length of the CDR3 is 13 residues. CDR3 sequence: CASSSRVGDEQYF. The CDR3 coding sequence is TGTGCCAGTAGTAGCAGGGTAGGGGACGAGCAGTACTTC.

V gene TRBV5-1 combines with J gene TRBJ1-1; no clear D gene. The germline V gene encodes CDR1 SGHRS and CDR2 YFSETQ. The CDR3 is made up of 21 amino acids. V shed 2 bases and J shed 0 bases, with 29 bases lying between them. CDR3: CASSFNTRDPGFLRVNTEAFF. The CDR3 coding sequence is TGCGCCAGCAGCTTCAACACCCGGGATCCTGGATTTTTACGGGTGAACACTGAAGCTTTCTTT.

This clone was seen many times. V gene TRBV12-5 combines with J gene TRBJ1-1, with TRBD1 identical over 7 bases. Germline V gene data show CDR1 as LGHNT and CDR2 as FRNRAP. The CDR3 contains 13 residues. Trimming removed 6 bases from V and 1 base from J; junction bases left unmatched: 2. The CDR3 loop reads CASGQGGNTEAFF. The CDR3 region has the DNA TGTGCTAGTGGCCAGGGGGGGAACACTGAAGCTTTCTTT.

The V and J genes are TRBV29-1 and TRBJ2-7, with 10 bases identical to TRBD2. Germline CDR1 reads SQVTM; CDR2 reads ANQGSEA. V was clipped by 1 base and J by 4 bases; unmatched bases: 7. The CDR3 runs to 15 residues. The CDR3 nucleotides are TGCAGCGTTGAAGGGGGTAGCGGGAGGAGTTACGAGCAGTACTTC. As protein: CSVEGGSGRSYEQYF.

The chain is built from TRBV11-2 and TRBJ2-2; 9 bases map to TRBD1. Germline V CDR1 and CDR2: SGHAT, FQNNGV. Trimming at V came to 5 bases and at J to 6 bases, leaving 7 bases not matched to a gene. This CDR3 has 15 amino acids. CDR3 region: CASSIDRGIAGELFF. The CDR3 nucleotides read TGTGCCAGCAGCATCGACAGGGGGATCGCCGGGGAGCTGTTTTTT.

In this sample, this clone turned up a few times. The V and J genes are TRBV19 and TRBJ1-1, with 8 bases aligning to TRBD1. The CDR3 consists of 12 residues. The V and J ends lost 10 bases and 10 bases, in that order; junction bases with no gene match: 11. Germline CDR1 reads LNHDA; CDR2 reads SQIVND (reference sequence). CDR3 amino acids: CATGTGGLRAFF. The DNA of the CDR3 is TGTGCCACCGGGACAGGAGGTTTGCGAGCTTTCTTT.

The chain couples TRBV28 to TRBJ1-4; 8 nucleotides agree with TRBD1. With V trimmed by 2 bases and J by 4 bases, 6 bases remained unmatched. CDR1 and CDR2 from the germline V gene are MDHEN and SYDVKM. There are 16 residues in the CDR3. The CDR3 reads CASSLRMDRDNEKLFF. The DNA for the CDR3 is TGTGCCAGCAGTTTACGAATGGACAGGGATAATGAAAAACTGTTTTTT.

This sequence joins TRBV27 and TRBJ2-1; TRBD2 matches 13 bases. Germline CDR1 is MNHEY and CDR2 is SMNVEV (reference sequence). J was trimmed by 5 bases and V by 8 bases; bases with no gene match: 3. The CDR3 loop spans 14 amino acids. CDR3 protein: CASLGLAGDNEQFF. DNA of the CDR3: TGTGCCAGCCTCGGACTAGCGGGGGACAATGAGCAGTTCTTC.

The rearrangement uses TRBV5-4 and TRBJ1-1; tentatively, D is TRBD1 (5 bases). The CDR3 runs to 11 residues. V was trimmed by 5 bases and J by 6 bases, leaving 8 bases between them. From germline, CDR1 is SGHNT and CDR2 YYREEE (reference sequence). This CDR3 is CASRAGAEAFF. The CDR3, as DNA: TGTGCCAGCAGGGCGGGGGCTGAAGCTTTCTTT.

The chain recombines TRBV29-1 with TRBJ1-2; weak D call: TRBD1 (6 bases). V was clipped by 4 bases and J by 3 bases, with 15 bases between them. CDR3 length equals 14 residues. The germline gives CDR1 SQVTM, CDR2 ANQGSEA. For the CDR3, the DNA is TGCAGCGTTGGTACGGTCCCAGGGGACTATGGCTACACCTTC. This translates into CSVGTVPGDYGYTF.